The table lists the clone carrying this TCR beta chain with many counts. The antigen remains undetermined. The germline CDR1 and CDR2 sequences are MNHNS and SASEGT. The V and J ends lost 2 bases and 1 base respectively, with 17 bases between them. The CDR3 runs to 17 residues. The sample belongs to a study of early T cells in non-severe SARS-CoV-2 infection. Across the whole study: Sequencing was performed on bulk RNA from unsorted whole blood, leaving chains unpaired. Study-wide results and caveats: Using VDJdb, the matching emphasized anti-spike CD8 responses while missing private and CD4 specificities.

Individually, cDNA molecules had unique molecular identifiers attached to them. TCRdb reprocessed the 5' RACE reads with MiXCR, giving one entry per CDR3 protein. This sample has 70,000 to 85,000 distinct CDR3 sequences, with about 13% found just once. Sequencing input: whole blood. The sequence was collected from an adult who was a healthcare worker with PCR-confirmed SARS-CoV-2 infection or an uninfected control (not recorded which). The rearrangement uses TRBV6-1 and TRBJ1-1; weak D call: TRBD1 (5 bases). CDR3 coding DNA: TGTGCCAGCAGTGAATGGTGGTTAAGGGGCGAGAACACTGAAGCTTTCTTT. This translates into CASSEWWLRGENTEAFF.